Shown below are 23 T cell receptor beta chains from a single sample sequenced in a study of PD-L1 blockade in urothelial cancer (dated by TCRdb to 2016 to 2017). Library construction relied on the immunoSEQ multiplex PCR assay. In TCRdb, the immuneACCESS table is reduced to in-frame sequences with V and J assigned. These tables do not hold every clone; where another copy was compared, an unresolved V gene accounts for under half, and the others remain unexplained. The sample has over 75,000 clones on record, roughly 90% of them singletons. Around 1% of the sample comes from the top ten. Explained via the paper, the time point label denotes: pretreatment peripheral blood. Sequencing used PBMCs, obtained around atezolizumab (anti-PD-L1) treatment. The receptors were sampled from a woman older than 75 with urothelial cancer.

The chain recombines TRBV30 with TRBJ2-7; D may be TRBD1 (6 bases). V lost 5 bases and J lost 1, with 9 bases in between. This CDR3 spans 12 amino acids. Looked up from germline, CDR1 is GTSNPN and CDR2 is SVGIG (reference sequence). The CDR3 DNA is TGTGCCTGGCTCCAGGGGTCCTACGAGCAGTACTTC. As protein: CAWLQGSYEQYF. Using reference TRBV30 and TRBJ2-7 for the parts outside the CDR3, the full variable domain is SQTIHQWPATLVQPVGSPLSLECTVEGTSNPNLYWYRQAAGRGLQLLFYSVGIGQISSEVPQNLSASRPQDRQFILSSKKLLLSDSGFYLCAWLQGSYEQYFGPGTRLTVT.

The rearrangement links TRBV6-1 to TRBJ1-1; maybe TRBD1 (6 bases). Germline V CDR1 and CDR2: MNHNS, SASEGT. V lost 6 bases and J lost 4, with 15 bases in between. The CDR3 sequence is 14 residues long. The CDR3 region has the DNA TGTGCCAGCAGGGGGAGAGGGGGTGGCACTGAAGCTTTCTTT. Encoded protein: CASRGRGGGTEAFF.

In regard to this clone: At one end the junction does not follow the germline gene, possibly because of a read error. This chain joins TRBV5-4 and TRBJ2-2; TRBD2 is a possible D gene (6 bases). Per germline, CDR1 SGHNT and CDR2 YYREEE (reference sequence). This CDR3 spans 14 amino acids. This chain's CDR3 is CASKLGGNAGELFF. CDR3 DNA sequence: TGTGCCAGCAAGTTGGGCGGGAACGCCGGGGAGCTGTTTTTT. Filled out from reference TRBV5-4 and TRBJ2-2, the complete variable domain reads ETGVTQSPTHLIKTRGQQVTLRCSSQSGHNTVSWYQQALGQGPQFIFQYYREEENGRGNFPPRFSGLQFPNYSSELNVNALELDDSALYLCASKLGGNAGELFFGEGSRLTVL.

The chain employs TRBV27 and TRBJ2-2; D uncertain. This CDR3 comprises 14 residues. Germline assignment: CDR1 MNHEY and CDR2 SMNVEV (reference sequence). V lost 3 bases to trimming and J lost 6 bases, with 11 bases between them. DNA of the CDR3: TGTGCCAGCAGTTTTTCCGCCCAGGCCGGGGAGCTGTTTTTT. Translated: CASSFSAQAGELFF.

This chain connects TRBV15 to TRBJ1-5; 10 nucleotides line up with TRBD1. After removal of 0 bases from V and 6 bases from J, the junction contained 8 bases not matched to a gene. The germline CDR1 and CDR2 sequences are LNHNV and YYDKDF (reference sequence). The CDR3 has 17 amino acids. The CDR3 DNA follows: TGTGCCACCAGCAGAGATCTGACAGGGGGCTTGGGTCAGCCCCAGCATTTT. Translation gives CATSRDLTGGLGQPQHF.

The chain has TRBV5-1 and TRBJ2-1; TRBD1 aligns across 7 bases. After removal of 5 bases from V and 7 bases from J, the junction contained 6 bases not matched to a gene. Per the germline V gene, CDR1 is SGHRS and CDR2 is YFSETQ. The CDR3 has 13 residues. In nucleotides, the CDR3 is TGCGCCAGCAGAGGCCAGGGGGTGAATGAGCAGTTCTTC. This codes for CASRGQGVNEQFF.

V and J are TRBV30 and TRBJ2-7; D may be TRBD2 (6 bases). Trimming removed 1 base at V and 0 bases at J, with 10 bases between. CDR1 GTSNPN and CDR2 SVGIG come from the germline V gene (reference sequence). This CDR3 comprises 14 residues. In DNA form, the CDR3 reads TGTGCCTGGAGTGCGGGACTGTTCTCCTACGAGCAGTACTTC. Protein sequence: CAWSAGLFSYEQYF.

The CDR3 coding sequence is TGCAGCGTTCCCAGGGGCTACACAGATACGCAGTATTTT. As protein: CSVPRGYTDTQYF. The chain couples TRBV29-1 to TRBJ2-3, with D possibly matching TRBD1 (6 bases). V lost 5 bases, J lost 2 bases, and 11 bases lay in between. Per germline, CDR1 SQVTM and CDR2 ANQGSEA. The CDR3 runs to 13 residues.

The V gene is TRBV4-2, the J gene TRBJ2-1; D may be TRBD1 (5 bases). This CDR3 has 16 residues. V was cut by 0 bases and J by 0 bases, with 9 bases left in between. Germline-derived CDR1 and CDR2 are LGHNA and YNFKEQ. CDR3 nucleotides: TGTGCCAGCAGCCAAGATAGGGGAAGCTCCTACAATGAGCAGTTCTTC. It specifies CASSQDRGSSYNEQFF.

This clone was picked up one time. This sequence joins TRBV7-9 and TRBJ1-2, with 10 bases fitting TRBD1. The V segment lost 2 bases and the J segment 8 bases; nucleotides outside the gene matches: 8. Germline CDR1 SEHNR, CDR2 FQNEAQ (reference sequence). The CDR3 covers 15 residues. The chain's CDR3 is CASSLSGDRGGGYTF. The DNA for the CDR3 is TGTGCCAGCAGCTTATCCGGGGACAGGGGCGGCGGCTACACCTTC.

V and J are TRBV27 and TRBJ2-3, with D possibly TRBD1 on 6 matching bases. Per germline, CDR1 MNHEY and CDR2 SMNVEV (reference sequence). The V end was cut by 2 bases, the J end by 2 bases, with 11 bases between. The CDR3 has 15 amino acids. The DNA of the CDR3 is TGTGCCAGCAGTTTAGGGGGCAGCAACACAGATACGCAGTATTTT. This sequence encodes CASSLGGSNTDTQYF.

The J gene is TRBJ2-1, the V gene TRBV5-1, with 10 bases matching TRBD2. With V trimmed by 1 base and J by 8 bases, 6 bases remained unmatched. Germline CDR1 is SGHRS and CDR2 is YFSETQ. This CDR3 contains 15 residues. This chain's CDR3 is CASSLRASGSHEQFF. CDR3 nucleotides: TGCGCCAGCAGCTTGCGGGCTAGCGGGAGCCATGAGCAGTTCTTC.

This chain uses TRBV19 with TRBJ1-4; 8 bases fit TRBD1. V shed 7 bases, J shed 5 bases, and the junction held 9 bases outside the gene matches. The CDR3 has 15 amino acids. The germline V gene has CDR1 LNHDA and CDR2 SQIVND (reference sequence). This chain's CDR3 is CASNPTGAVNEKLFF. CDR3 DNA: TGTGCCAGTAACCCGACAGGGGCCGTAAATGAAAAACTGTTTTTT.

The V and J genes are TRBV6-4 and TRBJ2-2, with D hard to call. V was pared by 0 bases and J by 7 bases, with 6 bases between. Germline V CDR1 and CDR2: MRHNA, SNTAGT. The CDR3 runs to 13 residues. The CDR3: CASSDSRSGELFF. The CDR3 coding sequence is TGTGCCAGCAGTGACTCAAGGAGCGGGGAGCTGTTTTTT.

This clone was detected only once. The CDR3 DNA follows: TGCGCCAGCAGCCCCAGCGGGACAGGGGCCGAAGAGACCCAGTACTTC. Translated: CASSPSGTGAEETQYF. This chain links TRBV5-1 with TRBJ2-5, with TRBD1 matching 10 bases. The CDR3 spans 16 residues. The V gene end was trimmed by 4 bases and the J gene end by 3 bases; junction bases not matched to a gene: 9. The germline V gene encodes CDR1 SGHRS and CDR2 YFSETQ.

V and J are TRBV27 and TRBJ1-3, with D uncertain. V dropped 5 bases and J dropped 0 bases, with 14 bases sitting between them. The CDR3 is 16 amino acids. Germline assignment: CDR1 MNHEY and CDR2 SMNVEV (reference sequence). CDR3 sequence (DNA): TGTGCCAGCAGTAAAGGCGGGCCTATCTCTGGAAACACCATATATTTT. As protein: CASSKGGPISGNTIYF.

The chain links TRBV27 to TRBJ2-1; TRBD2 matches 8 bases. The V gene's germline CDR1 is MNHEY and CDR2 SMNVEV (reference sequence). The CDR3 spans 17 residues. Trimming at V came to 4 bases and at J to 6 bases, leaving 14 bases not matched to a gene. CDR3 DNA: TGTGCCAGCAGTTCCCCCCTCGGGAGGGGGTCCCGCAATGAGCAGTTCTTC. This encodes CASSSPLGRGSRNEQFF.

The V gene is TRBV7-9, the J gene TRBJ1-2, with TRBD1 identical over 7 bases. Germline V gene lookup returns CDR1 SEHNR and CDR2 FQNEAQ (reference sequence). The CDR3 is 13 residues long. J gave up 4 bases and V 5 bases, and 4 bases lay outside the gene matches. CDR3 DNA sequence: TGTGCCAGCAGCCTCGGACAGGTCTATGGCTACACCTTC. It encodes CASSLGQVYGYTF.

The gene calls are TRBV7-3 and TRBJ2-2; TRBD2 is a possible D gene (6 bases). This CDR3 contains 16 residues. V dropped 4 bases and J dropped 5 bases, with 17 bases sitting between them. Germline V gene lookup returns CDR1 SGHTA and CDR2 FQGTGA. CDR3 nucleotides: TGTGCCAGCAGCTCGCCATCGGGACTCCGAACCGGGGAGCTGTTTTTT. Translated: CASSSPSGLRTGELFF.

This chain connects TRBV5-1 to TRBJ2-7; 8 positions match TRBD2. Trimming took 2 bases from V and 6 from J; bases not matched to a gene: 10. Germline loops: CDR1 SGHRS, CDR2 YFSETQ. The CDR3 runs 15 residues. The CDR3 sequence: CASSFASGPTGEQYF. CDR3 bases: TGCGCCAGCAGCTTTGCTAGCGGGCCGACCGGCGAGCAGTACTTC. Looking up the rest from reference TRBV5-1 and TRBJ2-7 gives the full variable domain: KAGVTQTPRYLIKTRGQQVTLSCSPISGHRSVSWYQQTPGQGLQFLFEYFSETQRNKGNFPGRFSGRQFSNSRSEMNVSTLELGDSALYLCASSFASGPTGEQYFGPGTRLTVT.

The chain combines TRBV7-3 with TRBJ2-5; weak D call: TRBD1 (5 bases). V was pared by 8 bases and J by 4 bases, with 8 bases between. CDR1 and CDR2 (germline): SGHTA, FQGTGA. The CDR3 length is 11 residues. The CDR3 spells CASGTGETQYF. CDR3 coding DNA: TGTGCCAGCGGAACAGGAGAGACCCAGTACTTC.

The chain couples TRBV30 to TRBJ2-7; possible D gene TRBD2, 6 bases. The germline V gene has CDR1 GTSNPN and CDR2 SVGIG (reference sequence). The length of the CDR3 is 10 residues. Trimming shortened V by 5 bases and J by 9 bases, and 11 bases separated the two germline ends. CDR3 bases: TGTGCCTGGGGGGGGACTCGGCAGTACTTC. It codes for CAWGGTRQYF.

The chain recombines TRBV19 with TRBJ2-2; 13 bases fit TRBD2. This CDR3 has 16 amino acids. V dropped 4 bases and J dropped 7; count of bases not matched to a gene: 6. CDR1 is LNHDA, CDR2 SQIVND, per germline (reference sequence). The CDR3 reads CASSKGLAGAVGELFF. Here the CDR3 DNA reads TGTGCCAGTAGTAAAGGACTAGCGGGAGCGGTCGGGGAGCTGTTTTTT.